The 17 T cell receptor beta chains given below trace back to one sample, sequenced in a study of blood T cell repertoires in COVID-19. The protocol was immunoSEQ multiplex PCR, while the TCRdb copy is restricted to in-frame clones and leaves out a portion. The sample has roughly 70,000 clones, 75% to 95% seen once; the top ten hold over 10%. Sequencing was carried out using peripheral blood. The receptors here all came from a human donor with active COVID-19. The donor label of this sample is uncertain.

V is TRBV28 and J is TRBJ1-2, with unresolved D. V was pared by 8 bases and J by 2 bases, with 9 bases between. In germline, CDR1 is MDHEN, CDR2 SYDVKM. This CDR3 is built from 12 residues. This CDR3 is CASPLPNYGYTF. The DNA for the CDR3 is TGTGCCAGCCCCCTTCCCAACTATGGCTACACCTTC.

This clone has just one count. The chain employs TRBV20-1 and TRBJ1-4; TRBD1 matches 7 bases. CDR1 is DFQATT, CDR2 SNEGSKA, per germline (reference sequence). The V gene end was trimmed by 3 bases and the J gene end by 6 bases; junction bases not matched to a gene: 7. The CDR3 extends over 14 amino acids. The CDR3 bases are TGCAGTGCTAGTACGACAGGGCCGGATGAAAAACTGTTTTTT. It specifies CSASTTGPDEKLFF.

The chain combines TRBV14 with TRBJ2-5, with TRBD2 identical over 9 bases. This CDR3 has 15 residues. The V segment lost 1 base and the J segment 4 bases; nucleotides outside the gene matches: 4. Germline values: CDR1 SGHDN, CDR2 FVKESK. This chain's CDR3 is CASSQVGGRVETQYF. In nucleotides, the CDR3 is TGTGCCAGCAGCCAAGTTGGCGGGAGGGTAGAGACCCAGTACTTC.

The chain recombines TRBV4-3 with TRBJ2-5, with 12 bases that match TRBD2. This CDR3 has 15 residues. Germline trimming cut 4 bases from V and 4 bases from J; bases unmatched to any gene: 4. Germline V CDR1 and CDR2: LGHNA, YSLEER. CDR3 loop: CASSLGGLAGETQYF. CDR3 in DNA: TGCGCCAGCAGCCTCGGGGGACTAGCGGGAGAGACCCAGTACTTC.

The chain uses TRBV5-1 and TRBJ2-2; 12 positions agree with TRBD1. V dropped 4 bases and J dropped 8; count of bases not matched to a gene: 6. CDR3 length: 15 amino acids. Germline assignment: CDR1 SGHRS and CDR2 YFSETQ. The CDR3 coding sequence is TGCGCCAGCAGCCCGGGGACAGGGGGCGCGGGGGAGCTGTTTTTT. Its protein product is CASSPGTGGAGELFF. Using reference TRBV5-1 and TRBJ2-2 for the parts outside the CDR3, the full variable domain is KAGVTQTPRYLIKTRGQQVTLSCSPISGHRSVSWYQQTPGQGLQFLFEYFSETQRNKGNFPGRFSGRQFSNSRSEMNVSTLELGDSALYLCASSPGTGGAGELFFGEGSRLTVL.

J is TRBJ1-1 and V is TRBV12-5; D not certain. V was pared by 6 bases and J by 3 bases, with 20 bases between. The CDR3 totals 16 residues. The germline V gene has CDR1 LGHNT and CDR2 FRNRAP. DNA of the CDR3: TGTGCTAGTGGGAACCGACAAAACCCCGGCGACACTGAAGCTTTCTTT. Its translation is CASGNRQNPGDTEAFF.

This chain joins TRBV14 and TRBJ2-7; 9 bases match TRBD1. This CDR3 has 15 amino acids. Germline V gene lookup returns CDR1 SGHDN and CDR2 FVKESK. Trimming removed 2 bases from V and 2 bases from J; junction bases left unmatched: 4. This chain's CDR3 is CASSQLGTGPYEQYF. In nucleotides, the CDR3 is TGTGCCAGCAGCCAATTAGGGACAGGGCCCTACGAGCAGTACTTC. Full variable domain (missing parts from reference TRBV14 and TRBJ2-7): EAGVTQFPSHSVIEKGQTVTLRCDPISGHDNLYWYRRVMGKEIKFLLHFVKESKQDESGMPNNRFLAERTGGTYSTLKVQPAELEDSGVYFCASSQLGTGPYEQYFGPGTRLTVT.

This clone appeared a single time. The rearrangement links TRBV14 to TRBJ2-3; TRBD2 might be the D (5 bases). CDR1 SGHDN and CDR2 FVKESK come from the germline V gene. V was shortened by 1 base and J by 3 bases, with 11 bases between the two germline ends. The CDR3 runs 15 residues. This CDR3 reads CASSQVSGSTDTQYF. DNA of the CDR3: TGTGCCAGCAGCCAAGTCTCGGGGAGTACAGATACGCAGTATTTT. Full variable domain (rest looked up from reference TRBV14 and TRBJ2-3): EAGVTQFPSHSVIEKGQTVTLRCDPISGHDNLYWYRRVMGKEIKFLLHFVKESKQDESGMPNNRFLAERTGGTYSTLKVQPAELEDSGVYFCASSQVSGSTDTQYFGPGTRLTVL.

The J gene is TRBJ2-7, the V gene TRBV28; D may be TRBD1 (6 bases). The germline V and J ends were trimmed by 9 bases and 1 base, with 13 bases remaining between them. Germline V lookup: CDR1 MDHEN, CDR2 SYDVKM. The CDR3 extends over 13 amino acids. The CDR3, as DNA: TGTGCCAGTCTTGATGACAGGTCCTACGAGCAGTACTTC. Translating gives CASLDDRSYEQYF.

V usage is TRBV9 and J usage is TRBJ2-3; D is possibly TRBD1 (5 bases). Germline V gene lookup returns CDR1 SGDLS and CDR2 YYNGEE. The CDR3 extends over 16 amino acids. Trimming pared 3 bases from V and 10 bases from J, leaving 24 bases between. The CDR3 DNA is TGTGCCAGCAGCGCCCGTGGTGACAGATTTATTAATGCGCAGTATTTT. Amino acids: CASSARGDRFINAQYF.

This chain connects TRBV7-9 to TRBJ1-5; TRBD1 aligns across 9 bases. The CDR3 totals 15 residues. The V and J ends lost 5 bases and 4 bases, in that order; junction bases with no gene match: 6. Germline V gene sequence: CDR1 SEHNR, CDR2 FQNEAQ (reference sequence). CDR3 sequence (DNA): TGTGCCAGCAGCGAAACCGGGACAGGGAATCAGCCCCAGCATTTT. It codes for CASSETGTGNQPQHF.

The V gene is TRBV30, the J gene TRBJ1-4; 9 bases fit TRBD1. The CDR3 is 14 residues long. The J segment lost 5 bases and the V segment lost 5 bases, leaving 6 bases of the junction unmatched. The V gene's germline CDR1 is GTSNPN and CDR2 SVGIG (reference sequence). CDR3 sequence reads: CAWEGQGRNEKLFF. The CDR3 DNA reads TGTGCCTGGGAGGGACAGGGCCGCAATGAAAAACTGTTTTTT.

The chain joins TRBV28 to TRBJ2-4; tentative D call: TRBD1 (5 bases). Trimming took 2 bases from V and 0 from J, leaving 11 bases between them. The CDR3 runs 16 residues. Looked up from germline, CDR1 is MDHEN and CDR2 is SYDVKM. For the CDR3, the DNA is TGTGCCAGCAGTTTAGGGGCATCCGGAGCCAAAAACATTCAGTACTTC. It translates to CASSLGASGAKNIQYF.

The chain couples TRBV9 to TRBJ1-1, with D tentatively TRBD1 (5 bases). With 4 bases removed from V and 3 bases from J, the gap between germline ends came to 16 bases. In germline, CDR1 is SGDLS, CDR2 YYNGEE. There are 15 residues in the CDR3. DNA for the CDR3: TGTGCCAGCAGCCCCTTATACCGGGACTACACTGAAGCTTTCTTT. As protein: CASSPLYRDYTEAFF.

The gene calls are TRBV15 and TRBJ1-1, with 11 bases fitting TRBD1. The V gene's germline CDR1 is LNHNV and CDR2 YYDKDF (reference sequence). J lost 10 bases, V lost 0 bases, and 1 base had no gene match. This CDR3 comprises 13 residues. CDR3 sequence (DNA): TGTGCCACCAGCAGAGAAGGGACAGGGGGAGCTTTCTTT. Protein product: CATSREGTGGAFF.

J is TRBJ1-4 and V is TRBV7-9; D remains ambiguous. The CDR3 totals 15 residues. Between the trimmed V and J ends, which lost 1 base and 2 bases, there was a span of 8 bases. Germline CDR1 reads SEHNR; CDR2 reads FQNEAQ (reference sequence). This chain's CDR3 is CASSLGYQTNEKLFF. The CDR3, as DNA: TGTGCCAGCAGCTTAGGTTATCAGACTAATGAAAAACTGTTTTTT.

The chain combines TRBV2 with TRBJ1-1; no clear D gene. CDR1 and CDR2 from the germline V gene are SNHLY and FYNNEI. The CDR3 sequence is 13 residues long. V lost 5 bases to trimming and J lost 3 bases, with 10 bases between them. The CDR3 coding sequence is TGTGCCAGCAGTTATCGGAGGGACACTGAAGCTTTCTTT. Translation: CASSYRRDTEAFF. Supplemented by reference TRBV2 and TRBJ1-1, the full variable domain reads EPEVTQTPSHQVTQMGQEVILRCVPISNHLYFYWYRQILGQKVEFLVSFYNNEISEKSEIFDDQFSVERPDGSNFTLKIRSTKLEDSAMYFCASSYRRDTEAFFGQGTRLTVV.